This T cell receptor beta chain was identified during a study of cytomegalovirus exposure and HLA in healthy donors. Regarding the study as a whole: Analyzed later, most CMV-associated TCR beta chains appeared HLA-restricted.

Donors were nominally healthy when sampled, though unrecorded immune exposures were likely. Amplification used 60 Vbeta primers and 13 Jbeta primers. The data were produced by immunoSEQ multiplex PCR, yet TCRdb's version contains in-frame clones alone and is incomplete. In the table there are some 170,000 clones, 9.5% of which are singletons. Regarding this clone: Antigen unknown.

The CDR3 is 14 residues long. With V trimmed by 4 bases and J by 5 bases, 4 bases remained unmatched. CDR1 is SGHRS and CDR2 is YFSETQ in the germline V gene. The V gene is TRBV5-1, the J gene TRBJ1-1; 11 bases align to TRBD1. The receptor comes from a woman in her twenties or thirties in good health and CMV-seropositive. Sequencing was carried out using PBMCs. As DNA, the CDR3 is TGCGCCAGCAGCACGGGACAGGGGGGGACTGAAGCTTTCTTT. This encodes CASSTGQGGTEAFF.